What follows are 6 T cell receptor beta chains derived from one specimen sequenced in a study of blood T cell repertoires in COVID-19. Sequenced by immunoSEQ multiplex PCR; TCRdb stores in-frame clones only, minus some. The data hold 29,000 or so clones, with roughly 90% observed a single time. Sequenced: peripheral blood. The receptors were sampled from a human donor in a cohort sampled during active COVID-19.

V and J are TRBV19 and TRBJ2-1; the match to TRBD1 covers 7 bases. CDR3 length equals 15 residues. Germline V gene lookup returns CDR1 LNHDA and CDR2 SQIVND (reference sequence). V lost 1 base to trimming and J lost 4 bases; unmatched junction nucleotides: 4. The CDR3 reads CASSIGPGGYNEQFF. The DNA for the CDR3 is TGTGCCAGTAGTATAGGTCCAGGGGGTTACAATGAGCAGTTCTTC.

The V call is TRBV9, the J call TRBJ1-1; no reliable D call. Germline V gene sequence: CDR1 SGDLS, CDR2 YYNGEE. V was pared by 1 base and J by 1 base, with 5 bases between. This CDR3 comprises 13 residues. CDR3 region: CASSVLSNTEAFF. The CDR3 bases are TGTGCCAGCAGCGTATTATCGAACACTGAAGCTTTCTTT. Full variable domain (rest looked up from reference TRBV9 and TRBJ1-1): DSGVTQTPKHLITATGQRVTLRCSPRSGDLSVYWYQQSLDQGLQFLIQYYNGEERAKGNILERFSAQQFPDLHSELNLSSLELGDSALYFCASSVLSNTEAFFGQGTRLTVV.

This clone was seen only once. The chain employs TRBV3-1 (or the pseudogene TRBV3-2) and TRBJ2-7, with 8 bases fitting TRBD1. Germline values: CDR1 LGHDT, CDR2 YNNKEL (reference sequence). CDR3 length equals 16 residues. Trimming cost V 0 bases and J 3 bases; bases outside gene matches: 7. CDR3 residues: CASSQEEGQGIYEQYF. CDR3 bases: TGTGCCAGCAGCCAAGAAGAAGGACAGGGAATCTACGAGCAGTACTTC.

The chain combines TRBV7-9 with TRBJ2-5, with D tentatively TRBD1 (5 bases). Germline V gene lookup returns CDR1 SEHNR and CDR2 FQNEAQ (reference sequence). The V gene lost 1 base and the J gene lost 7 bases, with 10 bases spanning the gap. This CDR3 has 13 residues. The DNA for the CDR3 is TGTGCCAGCAGCTTAGAGGGGCAGGGGACCCAGTACTTC. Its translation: CASSLEGQGTQYF.

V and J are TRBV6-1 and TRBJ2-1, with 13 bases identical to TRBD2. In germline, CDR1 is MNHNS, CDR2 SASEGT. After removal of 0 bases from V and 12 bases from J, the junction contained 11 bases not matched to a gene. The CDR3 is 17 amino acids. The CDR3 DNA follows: TGTGCCAGCAGTGAAGCGAGGACTAGCGGGGGTCTCGGGGGGCAGTTCTTC. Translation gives CASSEARTSGGLGGQFF.

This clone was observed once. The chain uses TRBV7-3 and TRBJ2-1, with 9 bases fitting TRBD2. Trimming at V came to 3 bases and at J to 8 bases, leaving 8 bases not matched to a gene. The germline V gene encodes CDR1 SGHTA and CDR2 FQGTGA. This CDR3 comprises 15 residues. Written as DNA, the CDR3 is TGTGCCAGCAGCTTTGGCGGGGGGGCTTCGGATGAGCAGTTCTTC. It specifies CASSFGGGASDEQFF.